The TCR beta chain described here comes from a study of T cells in Graves' hyperthyroidism and ophthalmopathy. The sample holds many counts of this clonotype. Researchers amplified the TCR beta CDR3 regions from RNA transcripts. An initial round of RT-PCR targeting the TCR CDR3 relied on the HTBI primer set. TCRdb ran MiXCR on the multiplex PCR reads and lists one entry per CDR3 protein. Among 300,000 to 350,000 distinct CDR3 sequences listed, over 11% were seen once. This CDR3 comprises 16 residues. The trim removed 0 bases at V and 1 base at J, leaving 6 bases unmatched. Germline loops: CDR1 SGHRS, CDR2 YFSETQ. A patient was excluded if there was uncontrolled infection, other autoimmune disease, pregnancy or lactation.

This chain connects TRBV5-1 to TRBJ1-2; 7 positions match TRBD1. This receptor was identified in a woman between 25 and 40 years old with Graves' hyperthyroidism. The sequenced sample consisted of blood. Here the CDR3 reads CASSLAWDSHNYGYTF. As DNA, the CDR3 is TGCGCCAGCAGCTTGGCCTGGGACAGCCATAACTATGGCTACACCTTC. Filled out from reference TRBV5-1 and TRBJ1-2, the complete variable domain reads KAGVTQTPRYLIKTRGQQVTLSCSPISGHRSVSWYQQTPGQGLQFLFEYFSETQRNKGNFPGRFSGRQFSNSRSEMNVSTLELGDSALYLCASSLAWDSHNYGYTFGSGTRLTVV.